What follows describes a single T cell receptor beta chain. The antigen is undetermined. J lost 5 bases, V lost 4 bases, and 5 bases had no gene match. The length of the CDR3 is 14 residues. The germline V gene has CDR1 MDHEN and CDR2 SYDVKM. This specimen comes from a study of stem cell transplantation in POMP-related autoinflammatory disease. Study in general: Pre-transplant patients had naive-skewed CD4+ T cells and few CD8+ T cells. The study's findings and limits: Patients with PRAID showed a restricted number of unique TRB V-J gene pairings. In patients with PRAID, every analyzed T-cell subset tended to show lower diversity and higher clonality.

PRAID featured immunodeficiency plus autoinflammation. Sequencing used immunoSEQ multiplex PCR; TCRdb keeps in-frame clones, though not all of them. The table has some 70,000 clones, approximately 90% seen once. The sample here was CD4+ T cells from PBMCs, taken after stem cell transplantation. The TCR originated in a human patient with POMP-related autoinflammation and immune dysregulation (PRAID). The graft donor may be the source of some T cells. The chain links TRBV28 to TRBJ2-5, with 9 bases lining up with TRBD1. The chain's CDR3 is CASSSQGARETQYF. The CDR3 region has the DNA TGTGCCAGCAGTTCACAGGGGGCGCGGGAGACCCAGTACTTC.